The 2 T cell receptor beta chains given below trace back to one sample, sequenced in a study of OX40 agonist ivuxolimab in advanced cancers. Only in-frame clones appear in the TCRdb table, and some are missing; sequencing was by immunoSEQ multiplex PCR. Among about 72,000 clones listed, approximately 90% were seen once. The specimen comprised CD4+ or CD8+ T cells sorted from blood, sampled in a trial of the OX40 agonist ivuxolimab. The receptors were gathered from an adult with an advanced solid tumor such as melanoma, head and neck, liver or kidney cancer.

The V call is TRBV4-1, the J call TRBJ2-7; no clear D. The CDR3 runs to 17 residues. V was pared by 1 base and J by 0 bases, with 16 bases between. From germline, CDR1 is MGHRA and CDR2 YSYEKL. The CDR3 DNA reads TGCGCCAGCAGCCAAGGCCCGCCGGGCACCCCCTCCTACGAGCAGTACTTC. It codes for CASSQGPPGTPSYEQYF.

This chain links TRBV19 with TRBJ2-1, with TRBD1 matching over 9 bases. The CDR3 is 14 amino acids. Germline lookup yields CDR1 LNHDA and CDR2 SQIVND (reference sequence). The J segment lost 9 bases and the V segment lost 6 bases, leaving 9 bases of the junction unmatched. The CDR3 region has the DNA TGTGCCAGTAGCTCGCCCGGGACAGGGTTTGAGCAGTTCTTC. Its protein product is CASSSPGTGFEQFF.